This TCR beta chain was obtained from a study of beta chain features in type 1 diabetes. Every isolated RNA sample was fully reverse transcribed, so sequencing captured expressed TCRB transcripts. The average read count of naive, central memory and regulatory T cell samples was approximately 4 million. The repertoire was sequenced with immunoSEQ multiplex PCR; TCRdb's copy has only in-frame clones and lacks some. The sample holds a few hundred thousand clones, roughly 16% seen once. Sorted CD4+ subsets: naive, central memory, regulatory, stem cell-like memory (CD45RO/CCR7/CD25/CD127/CD95/CD27 panel). On this clone itself: Antigen unknown.

Points from the study as a whole: The naive, central memory and Treg TCRB repertoires showed an apparent similarity that was greater among patients than among healthy donors. Shorter TCRB CDR3s, moderately but significantly so, were found in Type 1 diabetes patients in all four CD4+ subsets.

Between the trimmed V and J ends, which lost 3 bases and 3 bases, there was a span of 8 bases. This CDR3 spans 13 amino acids. Germline lookup yields CDR1 MGHRA and CDR2 YSYEKL. Material: naive CD4+ T cells from blood. This receptor was taken from a woman younger than 30 in good health. This chain connects TRBV4-1 to TRBJ2-5, with D maybe TRBD1 (6 bases). The chain's CDR3 is CASSQWTEETQYF. The CDR3 coding sequence is TGCGCCAGCAGCCAGTGGACAGAAGAGACCCAGTACTTC.